One sample yielded the 5 T cell receptor beta chains listed below, sequenced in a study of cytomegalovirus exposure and HLA in healthy donors. The repertoire was sequenced with immunoSEQ multiplex PCR; TCRdb's copy has only in-frame clones and lacks some. Of 90,000 to 150,000 clones listed, 70% to 90% are singletons. The sequenced material came from PBMCs. These receptors all come from a young woman in good health and CMV-seropositive.

This clone occurred once. V and J are TRBV19 and TRBJ1-2; TRBD1 aligns across 7 bases. Germline V gene sequence: CDR1 LNHDA, CDR2 SQIVND (reference sequence). The junction had 9 bases not matched to a gene; V was cut back by 7 bases and J by 1 base. The CDR3 consists of 15 residues. The CDR3 is CASKNPGQINYGYTF. In nucleotides, the CDR3 is TGTGCCAGTAAAAATCCGGGACAGATTAACTATGGCTACACCTTC.

V and J are TRBV28 and TRBJ2-7; TRBD1 matches at 8 bases. There are 15 residues in the CDR3. Germline V gene sequence: CDR1 MDHEN, CDR2 SYDVKM. The V gene end was trimmed by 6 bases and the J gene end by 7 bases; junction bases not matched to a gene: 14. The CDR3 coding sequence is TGTGCCAGCAGATCCACAGGGGGAGAAAGTCTTGAGCAGTACTTC. Amino acids: CASRSTGGESLEQYF.

This clone was seen a single time. The chain joins TRBV21-1 to TRBJ2-7; the table's D call, TRBD1, has no DNA check behind it. TRBV21-1 counts as a pseudogene. The CDR3 extends over 14 amino acids. In DNA, the CDR3 is TGTGCCAGCCCCGGAGGGGGCTGGAAGGGCGAGCAGTACTTC. Translated: CASPGGGWKGEQYF.

A single count supports this clone. The chain joins TRBV28 to TRBJ2-7; 8 bases are shared with TRBD1. With V trimmed by 5 bases and J by 6 bases, 9 bases remained unmatched. In germline, CDR1 is MDHEN, CDR2 SYDVKM. The CDR3 has 14 residues. DNA of the CDR3: TGTGCCAGCAGTCCACGGACAGGGTACGGCGAGCAGTACTTC. This codes for CASSPRTGYGEQYF.

This chain uses TRBV6-1 with TRBJ1-2; D gene ambiguous. This CDR3 region has 13 residues. CDR1 and CDR2 (germline): MNHNS, SASEGT. The V and J ends lost 7 bases and 2 bases respectively, with 11 bases between them. The CDR3 bases are TGTGCCAGCACCGATCTACCAAACTATGGCTACACCTTC. Protein product: CASTDLPNYGYTF.